A single sample is the source of the 29 T cell receptor beta chains below, sequenced in a study of cytomegalovirus exposure and HLA in healthy donors. PCR amplification relied on 60 Vbeta primers (plus 13 Jbeta primers). The assay was immunoSEQ multiplex PCR, and TCRdb's table has in-frame clones only and misses some. The table shows over 130,000 clones, with approximately 80% occurring only once. Sequenced sample: PBMCs. The receptors were gathered from a male donor in good health and CMV-seronegative.

Points on this clone: This same CDR3 is encoded by further DNA sequences in the sample. The chain has TRBV7-9 and TRBJ1-5; possible D gene TRBD1, 5 bases. Per germline, CDR1 SEHNR and CDR2 FQNEAQ (reference sequence). The CDR3 sequence is 14 residues long. The V end was cut by 2 bases, the J end by 1 base, with 6 bases between. The CDR3 DNA follows: TGTGCCAGCAGCTTACAGGGAAGCAATCAGCCCCAGCATTTT. Amino acid sequence: CASSLQGSNQPQHF. Filled out from reference TRBV7-9 and TRBJ1-5, the complete variable domain reads DTGVSQNPRHKITKRGQNVTFRCDPISEHNRLYWYRQTLGQGPEFLTYFQNEAQLEKSRLLSDRFSAERPKGSFSTLEIQRTEQGDSAMYLCASSLQGSNQPQHFGDGTRLSIL.

The rearrangement joins TRBV5-1 to TRBJ2-1; 10 bases match TRBD2. There are 16 residues in the CDR3. Germline CDR1 SGHRS, CDR2 YFSETQ. J gave up 2 bases and V 4 bases, and 6 bases lay outside the gene matches. This CDR3 is CASSRPGLATYNEQFF. The CDR3 nucleotides read TGCGCCAGCAGCCGCCCGGGACTAGCGACCTACAATGAGCAGTTCTTC. The whole variable domain, filled in from reference TRBV5-1 and TRBJ2-1, reads KAGVTQTPRYLIKTRGQQVTLSCSPISGHRSVSWYQQTPGQGLQFLFEYFSETQRNKGNFPGRFSGRQFSNSRSEMNVSTLELGDSALYLCASSRPGLATYNEQFFGPGTRLTVL.

This chain joins TRBV30 and TRBJ2-1, with 9 bases matching TRBD2. Trimming cost V 4 bases and J 6 bases; bases outside gene matches: 7. The germline V gene has CDR1 GTSNPN and CDR2 SVGIG (reference sequence). This CDR3 region has 14 residues. CDR3 nucleotide sequence: TGTGCCTGGAACCCTGGACTAGCGCGCAATGAGCAGTTCTTC. This encodes CAWNPGLARNEQFF. The whole variable domain, remainder taken from reference TRBV30 and TRBJ2-1, is SQTIHQWPATLVQPVGSPLSLECTVEGTSNPNLYWYRQAAGRGLQLLFYSVGIGQISSEVPQNLSASRPQDRQFILSSKKLLLSDSGFYLCAWNPGLARNEQFFGPGTRLTVL.

The chain links TRBV5-4 to TRBJ2-7, with a possible D match to TRBD2 (7 bases). The CDR3 loop spans 15 amino acids. Germline CDR1 reads SGHNT; CDR2 reads YYREEE (reference sequence). V lost 0 bases and J 6 bases, leaving 16 bases between the germline ends. CDR3 residues: CASSLGGGGGVEQYF. In nucleotides, the CDR3 is TGTGCCAGCAGCTTGGGCGGTGGAGGGGGGGTCGAGCAGTACTTC.

The V and J genes are TRBV7-9 and TRBJ2-5; D is perhaps TRBD2 (6 bases). Trimming pared 1 base from V and 5 bases from J, leaving 8 bases between. Germline V gives CDR1 SEHNR, CDR2 FQNEAQ (reference sequence). This CDR3 has 13 residues. The CDR3 loop is CASSLELAETQYF. CDR3 DNA: TGTGCCAGCAGCTTAGAACTAGCCGAGACCCAGTACTTC.

The CDR3, as DNA: TGTGCCAGCAGCTTCCGTGCGAGCTCCCAAGAGACCCAGTACTTC. This encodes CASSFRASSQETQYF. This chain connects TRBV5-8 to TRBJ2-5, with D unclear. Trimming stripped 2 bases from V and 1 base from J, with 12 bases between. The germline CDR1 and CDR2 sequences are SGHTS and YDEGEE. The CDR3 consists of 15 residues. Filled out from reference TRBV5-8 and TRBJ2-5, the complete variable domain reads EAGVTQSPTHLIKTRGQQATLRCSPISGHTSVYWYQQALGLGLQFLLWYDEGEERNRGNFPPRFSGRQFPNYSSELNVNALELEDSALYLCASSFRASSQETQYFGPGTRLLVL.

V and J are TRBV18 and TRBJ1-4, with 7 bases matching TRBD1. Germline CDR1 reads KGHSH; CDR2 reads LQKENI. This CDR3 contains 15 residues. With V trimmed by 9 bases and J by 3 bases, 10 bases remained unmatched. In DNA form, the CDR3 reads TGTGCCAGTTCGGACAGGATCGCCTCTAATGAAAAACTGTTTTTT. Its protein is CASSDRIASNEKLFF.

This clone was observed a single time. The rearrangement links TRBV5-6 to TRBJ2-1; TRBD2 matches at 8 bases. Germline V lookup: CDR1 SGHDT, CDR2 YYEEEE. V lost 1 base to trimming and J lost 7 bases; unmatched junction nucleotides: 7. CDR3 length: 15 residues. The CDR3, as DNA: TGTGCCAGCAGCTTGTTAGCGGGGACTGGGAATGAGCAGTTCTTC. It specifies CASSLLAGTGNEQFF.

The V and J genes are TRBV6-5 and TRBJ1-1; D perhaps matches TRBD1 (5 bases). With 0 bases removed from V and 2 bases from J, the gap between germline ends came to 13 bases. The CDR3 contains 16 residues. The germline CDR1 and CDR2 sequences are MNHEY and SVGAGI. CDR3 residues: CASSYSGATLNTEAFF. In nucleotides, the CDR3 is TGTGCCAGCAGTTACTCAGGGGCCACACTAAACACTGAAGCTTTCTTT.

The rearrangement uses TRBV27 and TRBJ2-3; TRBD2 matches 10 bases. This CDR3 spans 16 amino acids. The V segment lost 6 bases and the J segment 3 bases; nucleotides outside the gene matches: 9. Germline V lookup: CDR1 MNHEY, CDR2 SMNVEV (reference sequence). The CDR3 sequence is CASSPSWGLATDTQYF. CDR3 DNA: TGTGCCAGCAGCCCCAGCTGGGGACTAGCGACAGATACGCAGTATTTT.

The CDR3 coding sequence is TGTGCCAGCGGCCCGACAGGGCTTGTCCCTGAAGCTTTCTTT. Its translation: CASGPTGLVPEAFF. The chain is built from TRBV27 and TRBJ1-1; 7 bases fit TRBD1. The CDR3 covers 14 residues. Trimming cost V 8 bases and J 6 bases; bases outside gene matches: 12. Germline CDR1 MNHEY, CDR2 SMNVEV (reference sequence).

V and J are TRBV4-3 and TRBJ1-3, with a tentative D call TRBD1 (5 bases). CDR1 is LGHNA, CDR2 YSLEER, per germline. The V and J ends lost 0 bases and 2 bases respectively, with 14 bases between them. This CDR3 contains 17 residues. CDR3 nucleotide sequence: TGCGCCAGCAGCCAAGATCCCGGGGGTTTGGCTGGAAACACCATATATTTT. Its translation is CASSQDPGGLAGNTIYF.

The rearrangement uses TRBV10-2 and TRBJ2-7, with D perhaps TRBD2 (7 bases). The CDR3 has 14 amino acids. Trimming took 7 bases from V and 3 from J, leaving 16 bases between them. Germline lookup yields CDR1 WSHSY and CDR2 SAAADI. The CDR3 loop reads CASTRGGGYYEQYF. Here the CDR3 DNA reads TGCGCCAGCACCCGAGGGGGGGGCTACTACGAGCAGTACTTC.

This clone is a singleton in its sample. This chain joins TRBV7-9 and TRBJ1-4, with D uncertain. The CDR3 runs to 13 residues. V was trimmed by 1 base and J by 7 bases, leaving 7 bases between them. The germline CDR1 and CDR2 sequences are SEHNR and FQNEAQ (reference sequence). The CDR3 is CASSLELLEKLFF. CDR3 nucleotide sequence: TGTGCCAGCAGCTTAGAGTTACTTGAAAAACTGTTTTTT.

The chain is built from TRBV11-3 and TRBJ1-1, with D hard to call. CDR1 and CDR2 (germline): SGHNT, YENEEA. The length of the CDR3 is 13 residues. Trimming pared 4 bases from V and 0 bases from J, leaving 6 bases between. CDR3 DNA: TGTGCCAGCAGCTCTCGTCTGAACACTGAAGCTTTCTTT. Translation: CASSSRLNTEAFF.

CDR3 nucleotide sequence: TGTGCCAGCAGCCATGGACTTCATAAGACCTACGAGCAGTACTTC. This translates into CASSHGLHKTYEQYF. The chain recombines TRBV7-9 with TRBJ2-7; D perhaps matches TRBD2 (5 bases). V lost 5 bases and J lost 2, with 16 bases in between. The CDR3 has 15 residues. From germline, CDR1 is SEHNR and CDR2 FQNEAQ (reference sequence).

The chain has TRBV28 and TRBJ2-7; 12 bases agree with TRBD2. CDR1 and CDR2 (germline): MDHEN, SYDVKM. J lost 7 bases, V lost 6 bases, and 4 bases had no gene match. This CDR3 has 13 amino acids. CDR3 DNA sequence: TGTGCCAGCAGACTAGCGGGAGGCTCGGAGCAGTACTTC. It specifies CASRLAGGSEQYF.

The chain couples TRBV4-3 to TRBJ2-1; a weak D match, TRBD2 (6 bases). V was clipped by 1 base and J by 13 bases, with 26 bases between them. The germline V gene encodes CDR1 LGHNA and CDR2 YSLEER. The CDR3 is made up of 17 amino acids. The CDR3 protein is CASSQGPQEGHLEEQFF. The CDR3, as DNA: TGCGCCAGCAGCCAAGGCCCTCAGGAGGGTCACCTGGAGGAACAGTTCTTC.

This sequence joins TRBV2 and TRBJ2-5; maybe TRBD1 (5 bases). CDR1 and CDR2 from the germline V gene are SNHLY and FYNNEI. The CDR3 runs 12 residues. Deletions cut 6 bases from V and 7 bases from J, with 12 bases between. This chain's CDR3 is CASRGQGLTQYF. For the CDR3, the DNA is TGTGCCAGCAGGGGCCAGGGTTTGACCCAGTACTTC.

The CDR3 sequence: CASNRPKLGGAAGSTEAFF. CDR3 nucleotides: TGTGCCAGTAACAGACCAAAATTAGGGGGGGCCGCCGGGTCCACTGAAGCTTTCTTT. The genes are TRBV19 and TRBJ1-1; tentative D call: TRBD1 (6 bases). Trimming took off 7 bases at V and 4 bases at J, with 31 bases between the two ends. This CDR3 spans 19 amino acids. The germline gives CDR1 LNHDA, CDR2 SQIVND (reference sequence).

The CDR3 here is CASSSRLDPYNEQFF. The CDR3 DNA reads TGTGCCAGCAGCTCTAGGCTAGATCCTTACAATGAGCAGTTCTTC. The gene calls are TRBV5-4 and TRBJ2-1, with D unclear. There are 15 residues in the CDR3. Germline values: CDR1 SGHNT, CDR2 YYREEE (reference sequence). V shed 3 bases and J shed 4 bases, with 14 bases lying between them.

CDR3 protein: CATGTRGNEQFF. CDR3 sequence (DNA): TGTGCCACCGGGACTAGGGGGAATGAGCAGTTCTTC. This chain joins TRBV27 and TRBJ2-1, with 8 positions matching TRBD2. J was trimmed by 7 bases and V by 10 bases; bases with no gene match: 6. The germline CDR1 and CDR2 sequences are MNHEY and SMNVEV (reference sequence). The CDR3 has 12 amino acids.

The rearrangement links TRBV27 to TRBJ2-7, with 8 bases identical to TRBD2. CDR1 is MNHEY, CDR2 SMNVEV, per germline (reference sequence). The CDR3 consists of 16 residues. V gave up 6 bases and J gave up 5 bases; unmatched junction bases: 15. The CDR3 loop is CASRIAGPTSVHEQYF. For the CDR3, the DNA is TGTGCCAGCAGGATAGCGGGACCAACCTCAGTCCACGAGCAGTACTTC.

This clone was picked up a small number of times. The genes are TRBV7-9 and TRBJ2-1; 8 bases are a match to TRBD2. V trimming: 5 bases; J trimming: 8 bases; junction bases outside the gene matches: 14. The CDR3 length is 16 residues. Germline V gene sequence: CDR1 SEHNR, CDR2 FQNEAQ (reference sequence). The DNA of the CDR3 is TGTGCCAGCAGCCGATTACCGGGACTAGATTCTTATGAGCAGTTCTTC. This gives the protein CASSRLPGLDSYEQFF.

This chain joins TRBV4-3 and TRBJ2-7; TRBD1 agrees at 8 bases. CDR1 is LGHNA and CDR2 is YSLEER in the germline V gene. After removal of 10 bases from V and 7 bases from J, the junction contained 12 bases not matched to a gene. The CDR3 contains 13 residues. CDR3 in DNA: TGCGCCACCTCAGCCGGACAGGGATGGGAGCAGTACTTC. Translating gives CATSAGQGWEQYF.

V gene TRBV4-3 combines with J gene TRBJ2-1, with D perhaps matching TRBD1 (7 bases). The CDR3 is made up of 17 amino acids. The V end was cut by 4 bases, the J end by 6 bases, with 22 bases between. Per the germline V gene, CDR1 is LGHNA and CDR2 is YSLEER. This CDR3 is CASSRDDRAAGGNEQFF. CDR3 in DNA: TGCGCCAGCAGCCGCGACGACAGGGCGGCCGGGGGCAATGAGCAGTTCTTC.

The V call is TRBV9, the J call TRBJ2-7; possibly TRBD2 for D (5 bases). The CDR3 is made up of 13 amino acids. From germline, CDR1 is SGDLS and CDR2 YYNGEE. Trimming shortened V by 0 bases and J by 7 bases, and 11 bases separated the two germline ends. As DNA, the CDR3 is TGTGCCAGCAGCGTAGCTTTGGGGAGTGAGCAGTACTTC. It yields the protein CASSVALGSEQYF.

The V gene is TRBV27, the J gene TRBJ1-3; maybe TRBD1 (5 bases). The CDR3 totals 15 residues. V was cut by 5 bases and J by 0 bases, with 11 bases left in between. Germline values: CDR1 MNHEY, CDR2 SMNVEV (reference sequence). The CDR3 DNA is TGTGCCAGCAGTGTGACAGCTAGCTCTGGAAACACCATATATTTT. The encoded protein is CASSVTASSGNTIYF.

J is TRBJ2-7 and V is TRBV6-5; maybe TRBD1 (5 bases). V was shortened by 4 bases and J by 2 bases, with 15 bases between the two germline ends. The CDR3 is 15 amino acids. CDR1 is MNHEY and CDR2 is SVGAGI in the germline V gene. The CDR3 bases are TGTGCCAGCAGTTCGCGGACATTCTACCCCTACGAGCAGTACTTC. Translation: CASSSRTFYPYEQYF.